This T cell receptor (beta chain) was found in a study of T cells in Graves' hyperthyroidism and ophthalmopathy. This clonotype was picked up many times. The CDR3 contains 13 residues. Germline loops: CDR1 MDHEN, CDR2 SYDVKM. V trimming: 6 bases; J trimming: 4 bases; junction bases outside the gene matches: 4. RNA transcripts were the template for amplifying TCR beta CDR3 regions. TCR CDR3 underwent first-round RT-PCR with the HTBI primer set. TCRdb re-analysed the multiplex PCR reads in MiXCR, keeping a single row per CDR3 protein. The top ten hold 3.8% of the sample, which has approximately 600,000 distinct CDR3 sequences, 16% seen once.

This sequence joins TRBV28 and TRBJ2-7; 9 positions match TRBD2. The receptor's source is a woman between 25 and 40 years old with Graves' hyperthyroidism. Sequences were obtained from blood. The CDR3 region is CASRLAGSYEQYF. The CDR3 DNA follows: TGTGCCAGCAGGCTAGCGGGAAGTTACGAGCAGTACTTC.